The next 9 T cell receptor beta chains were all read from a single sample in a study of tumor-infiltrating lymphocytes in oesophageal squamous cell carcinoma. TCRdb fed the PCR reads into MiXCR, producing one record per CDR3 protein. The sample carries around 22,000 distinct CDR3 sequences, under 35% recorded once. The specimen sequenced was esophageal tumor tissue. Receptors originate from a female donor with esophageal squamous cell carcinoma.

The sample holds a few counts of this clonotype. Since a much larger clone is just one base distant, this may be a read error. The chain employs TRBV12-2 and TRBJ2-7; the table's D call of TRBD2 was not tested on the DNA. TRBV12-2 is reported as a pseudogene. CDR3 length: 17 amino acids. In DNA, the CDR3 is TGTGCAAGTCGCTTTCGTGGCGGGACTAGTGCCTACAATGAGCAGTACTTC. It codes for CASRFRGGTSAYNEQYF.

This clonotype was seen at least ten times. V is TRBV5-1 and J is TRBJ1-1; D is perhaps TRBD1 (5 bases). The V and J ends lost 2 bases and 1 base respectively, with 15 bases between them. The CDR3 has 16 residues. Germline V gives CDR1 SGHRS, CDR2 YFSETQ. CDR3 coding DNA: TGCGCCAGCAGCTTCTCTTCGGGACGGCCGAACACTGAAGCTTTCTTT. Amino acid sequence: CASSFSSGRPNTEAFF.

The J gene is TRBJ2-1, the V gene TRBV7-7, with 14 nucleotides matching TRBD2. Per germline, CDR1 SSHAT and CDR2 FNYEAQ (reference sequence). The V gene end was trimmed by 4 bases and the J gene end by 6 bases; junction bases not matched to a gene: 14. The length of the CDR3 is 19 residues. The chain's CDR3 is CASSSTGTSGSFFGNEQFF. The CDR3 DNA sequence: TGTGCCAGCAGCTCAACCGGGACTAGCGGGAGTTTTTTCGGCAATGAGCAGTTCTTC.

By its share, this clonotype is medium-sized. The CDR3 DNA sequence: TGTGCCAGCAGTCGAAACTCCGGGACCTACTGGACAGATACGCAGTATTTT. It translates to CASSRNSGTYWTDTQYF. The chain couples TRBV12-3 or TRBV12-4 to TRBJ2-3; D could derive from TRBD1 or TRBD2 (5 bases each). Trimming removed 5 bases at V and 3 bases at J, with 21 bases between. The CDR3 is made up of 17 amino acids.

This chain's CDR3 is CASTNRVNTYETQYF. DNA for the CDR3: TGTGCCAGCACCAACAGGGTAAACACATATGAGACCCAGTACTTC. The rearrangement links TRBV6-1 to TRBJ2-7; possible D gene TRBD1, 6 bases. Judging by the DNA end, TRBJ2-5 fits better; the J call may be wrong. Germline V gives CDR1 MNHNS, CDR2 SASEGT. This CDR3 region has 15 residues.

At least ten counts were recorded for this clonotype. J is TRBJ2-5 and V is TRBV7-2; D is possibly TRBD2 (6 bases). The CDR3 totals 11 residues. Trimming pared 5 bases from V and 8 bases from J, leaving 9 bases between. CDR1 SGHTA and CDR2 FQGNSA come from the germline V gene. The CDR3 is CASSPGTTQYF. The DNA of the CDR3 is TGTGCCAGCAGCCCGGGGACTACCCAGTACTTC.

This clonotype was recorded many times. Compared with germline, one end of the junction differs, possibly owing to a read error. The J gene is TRBJ1-1, the V gene TRBV6-1; 7 bases match TRBD1. CDR1 is MNHNS, CDR2 SASEGT, per germline. The CDR3 extends over 13 amino acids. The CDR3 region has the DNA TGTGCCAGCCGTGACAGGGCTAACACTGAAGCTTTCTTT. It specifies CASRDRANTEAFF.

Worth noting for this clonotype: The junction differs from germline at one of its ends, possibly a read error. This rearrangement joins TRBV7-6 to TRBJ2-5; D is perhaps TRBD2 (5 bases). The CDR3 length is 13 residues. In germline, CDR1 is SGHVS, CDR2 FNYEAQ. CDR3 in DNA: TGTGCTAGCAGCTTAACCCGAGGGGAGACCCAGTACTTC. Translated: CASSLTRGETQYF.

This clonotype was observed many times. The CDR3 sequence: CASSLRQGNTEAFF. The CDR3 DNA reads as TGTGCCAGCAGCTTGAGACAGGGGAACACTGAAGCTTTCTTT. V is TRBV5-6 and J is TRBJ1-1, with TRBD1 matching over 7 bases. This CDR3 has 14 residues. Germline CDR1 and CDR2: SGHDT and YYEEEE. V was pared by 1 base and J by 1 base, with 1 base of the junction left unmatched. Full variable domain (rest looked up from reference TRBV5-6 and TRBJ1-1): DAGVTQSPTHLIKTRGQQVTLRCSPKSGHDTVSWYQQALGQGPQFIFQYYEEEERQRGNFPDRFSGHQFPNYSSELNVNALLLGDSALYLCASSLRQGNTEAFFGQGTRLTVV.